A selection of T cell receptor beta chains follows, all from one sample in a study of metastatic and nonmetastatic thyroid tumors. TCRdb re-called clones from the PCR reads using MiXCR. This table has about 20,000 clones, 36% appearing once. Sequences were obtained from blood. The receptors were sampled from a male donor with papillary thyroid cancer or a benign thyroid nodule (not recorded which). Some clones in this sample may be carry-over from other donors' samples. Each CDR3 is given with its conserved first and last residue. A D gene is named only where the DNA matches it firmly. Clone size is shown for a subset of rows, as once, few, many or a class of expanded clone.

d_call	v_call	j_call	clone_size	cdr3_nt	cdr3_aa
TRBD1	TRBV6-2/TRBV6-3	TRBJ2-1	many	TGTGCCAGCAGTTTCGACAGGGTTAACAATGAGCAGTTCTTC	CASSFDRVNNEQFF
NA	TRBV5-1	TRBJ2-7	medium-sized	TGCGCCAGCAGCTTGTTGGGACATACCTACGAGCAGTACTTC	CASSLLGHTYEQYF
TRBD2	TRBV4-1	TRBJ2-1	many	TGCGCCAGCAGCCAACCTCCGGGACTAGCGGAGCCTCGGAATGAGCAGTTCTTC	CASSQPPGLAEPRNEQFF
NA	TRBV20-1	TRBJ2-7	few	TGCAGTGCTAGAGATGGTAGGGAGGCGGAAGAGCAGTACTTC	CSARDGREAEEQYF
NA	TRBV5-1	TRBJ2-7	NA	TGCGCCAGCAGCGGCCAAGCCTCCTACGAGCAGTACTTC	CASSGQASYEQYF
NA	TRBV7-2	TRBJ2-2	NA	TGTGCCAGCAGCCACATTATCGGGGAGCTGTTTTTT	CASSHIIGELFF
TRBD2	TRBV4-1	TRBJ2-2	NA	TGCGCCAGCAGCACTCATATTAGCGGGGCGAACACCGGGGAGCTGTTTTTT	CASSTHISGANTGELFF
NA	TRBV5-1	TRBJ2-1	many	TGCGCCAGCAGGAAGGACGGAAGCTCCTACAATGAGCAGTTCTTC	CASRKDGSSYNEQFF
NA	TRBV12-3/TRBV12-4	TRBJ1-2	few	TGTGCCAGCAGTTTTGCAGCCCGTACTGGCTACACCTTC	CASSFAARTGYTF
NA	TRBV27	TRBJ2-2	few	TGTGCCAGCAGTTTATCTCGGGATATGAACACCGGGGAGCTGTTTTTT	CASSLSRDMNTGELFF
NA	TRBV2	TRBJ1-5	few	TGTGCCAGCAGTTCCCAGGGGTACAATCAGCCCCAGCATTTT	CASSSQGYNQPQHF
NA	TRBV20-1	TRBJ2-6	NA	TGCAGTGCTAGAGTAAGGCCTTCTGGGGCCAACGTCCTGACTTTC	CSARVRPSGANVLTF
TRBD2	TRBV11-3	TRBJ2-5	NA	TGTGCCAGCAGCGATCGGACTAGCGGAGGGGGAGAGACCCAGTACTTC	CASSDRTSGGGETQYF
TRBD1	TRBV27	TRBJ2-2	many	TGTGCCAGCAGCACCGGGACAGGGTACACCGGGGAGCTGTTTTTT	CASSTGTGYTGELFF
NA	TRBV27	TRBJ2-7	NA	TGTGCCAGCTCGGTAGGGAGGAACGAGCAGTACTTC	CASSVGRNEQYF
NA	TRBV6-1	TRBJ2-7	few	TGTGCCAGCAGTGACGACAGACCCTACGAGCAGTACTTC	CASSDDRPYEQYF
TRBD2	TRBV6-1	TRBJ2-3	NA	TGTGCCAGCAGTGGAGGATTAGCGGGAGGGCCTACAGATACGCAGTATTTT	CASSGGLAGGPTDTQYF
NA	TRBV6-1	TRBJ2-1	many	TGTGCCAGCAGTAGCGTCGGCTCCTACAATGAGCAGTTCTTC	CASSSVGSYNEQFF
NA	TRBV6-1	TRBJ1-6	many	TGTGCCAGCAGCCGACTAGCAAATTCACCCCTCCACTTT	CASSRLANSPLHF
NA	TRBV11-2	TRBJ2-7	NA	TGTGCCAGCAGCTTAGGGGCAGGGCCCTACGAGCAGTACTTC	CASSLGAGPYEQYF
TRBD2	TRBV11-2	TRBJ2-3	NA	TGTGCCAGCAGCTTAGATGGAGCGGGGGGGTCGGATACGCAGTATTTT	CASSLDGAGGSDTQYF
TRBD2	TRBV2	TRBJ2-5	NA	TGTGCCAGCAGTGGACTAGCGGGGTCCCAAGAGACCCAGTACTTC	CASSGLAGSQETQYF
TRBD1	TRBV7-2	TRBJ2-7	once	TGTGCCAGCAGCCTCGGGACAGGGGTTTACGAGCAGTACTTC	CASSLGTGVYEQYF
NA	TRBV20-1	TRBJ2-1	many	TGCAGTACGCGAAGGGGCGGGCCTGTCGAGCAGTTCTTC	CSTRRGGPVEQFF
TRBD1	TRBV3-1	TRBJ1-2	NA	TGTGCCAGCAGTAGTGGACAGGGGGCCAACTATGGCTACACCTTC	CASSSGQGANYGYTF
NA	TRBV6-1	TRBJ1-2	NA	TGTGCCAGCAGCGGGACGAGCGGCTACACCTTC	CASSGTSGYTF
NA	TRBV7-6	TRBJ1-4	NA	TGTGCCAGCAGCTTCGGCCCTGGCGAAAAACTGTTTTTT	CASSFGPGEKLFF
TRBD1	TRBV11-2	TRBJ2-3	NA	TGTGCCAGCAGCCCTAACAGGGGCTTCGGCACAGATACGCAGTATTTT	CASSPNRGFGTDTQYF
NA	TRBV2	TRBJ2-1	NA	TGTGCCAGCAGAAACAGTGAAAGCTCCTACAATGAGCAGTTCTTC	CASRNSESSYNEQFF
TRBD1	TRBV18	TRBJ1-6	many	TGTGCCAGCTCACTGGACAGGAATAATTCACCCCTCCACTTT	CASSLDRNNSPLHF
NA	TRBV2	TRBJ1-1	few	TGTGCCAGCCAAGGGGCAGGGCTGAACACTGAAGCTTTCTTT	CASQGAGLNTEAFF
TRBD2	TRBV20-1	TRBJ2-1	NA	TGCAGTGCTCCGACTAGCGGGAGGCGGGGCGGGTCGAATGAGCAGTTCTTC	CSAPTSGRRGGSNEQFF
NA	TRBV25-1	TRBJ2-7	many	TGTGCCAGCAGTGAATCGATGTACGAGCAGTACTTC	CASSESMYEQYF
NA	TRBV7-2	TRBJ2-7	many	TGTGCCAGCTTACCGGGGGTGGGCCAATACTACGAGCAGTACTTC	CASLPGVGQYYEQYF
NA	TRBV30	TRBJ1-2	NA	TGTGCCTGGGGGACCTCGCGTAACTATGGCTACACCTTC	CAWGTSRNYGYTF
NA	TRBV5-1	TRBJ2-4	NA	TGCGCCAGCAGCTTGGACGTAGGGGGAGGCATTCAGTACTTC	CASSLDVGGGIQYF
TRBD2	TRBV9	TRBJ2-1	NA	TGTGCCAGCAGCGAACGACTAGCGCGCGATGAGCAGTTCTTC	CASSERLARDEQFF
NA	TRBV12-3/TRBV12-4	TRBJ1-3	NA	TGTGCCAGCAGTACTGGAAACACCATATATTTT	CASSTGNTIYF
NA	TRBV18	TRBJ2-7	NA	TGTGCCAGCTCACGGGGGGCGTTAATCTACGAGCAGTACTTC	CASSRGALIYEQYF
NA	TRBV20-1	TRBJ1-2	medium-sized	TGCAGTGCGAGGCCACAGGACCAAATAGCTAACTATGGCTACACCTTC	CSARPQDQIANYGYTF
NA	TRBV30	TRBJ1-6	NA	TGTGCCTGGAGCGACGGTGGGGTCTTTAATTCACCCCTCCACTTT	CAWSDGGVFNSPLHF
TRBD2	TRBV6-1	TRBJ2-7	few	TGTGCCAGCACGCGGGACGCGGGAGCCAACGAGCAGTACTTC	CASTRDAGANEQYF
NA	TRBV20-1	TRBJ2-5	many	TGCAGTGCTAGAGCGGAGGGAGGAGAGACCCAGTACTTC	CSARAEGGETQYF
TRBD1	TRBV9	TRBJ2-5	NA	TGTGCCAGCAGCGCGGACAGGTCGGAGACCCAGTACTTC	CASSADRSETQYF
NA	TRBV20-1	TRBJ2-3	NA	TGCAGTGCTATGGGGGGCGGGTCTGATACGCAGTATTTT	CSAMGGGSDTQYF
NA	TRBV5-4	TRBJ2-5	NA	TGTGCCAGCAGCGACATGGCGGGGGAGACCCAGTACTTC	CASSDMAGETQYF
TRBD2	TRBV6-6	TRBJ2-7	many	TGTGCCAGCAGTTACCAATCCCCGGGGGGATCCTACGAGCAGTACTTC	CASSYQSPGGSYEQYF